This TCR beta chain was sequenced in a study of blood T cell repertoires in COVID-19. Under the authors' procedure: By means of reference gene primer amplification, nucleated cell counts were estimated. The method was immunoSEQ multiplex PCR; TCRdb's version includes in-frame clones alone and lacks a portion of them. From that table come the V and J calls and clone size; the DNA was used to work out D and trimming. The repertoire holds 35,000 to 45,000 clones, with about 91% as singletons. Germline V lookup: CDR1 LNHDA, CDR2 SQIVND (reference sequence). With 6 bases removed from V and 2 bases from J, the gap between germline ends came to 14 bases. The CDR3 has 15 residues.

This TCR derives from a middle-aged man with active COVID-19. The source material was peripheral blood. The chain links TRBV19 to TRBJ1-3; no clear D. The CDR3 here is CASRPPGRTGNTIYF. DNA for the CDR3: TGTGCCAGTAGACCGCCGGGGAGGACTGGAAACACCATATATTTT.